This T cell receptor beta chain was obtained from a study of radiotherapy plus CTLA-4 blockade in lung cancer. Libraries were prepared by immunoSEQ multiplex PCR; TCRdb keeps only in-frame clonotypes and omits some of them. The sample lists 86,000 or so clones, over 70% occurring once. The V and J ends lost 5 bases and 4 bases, in that order; junction bases with no gene match: 5. Germline loops: CDR1 MNHEY, CDR2 SVGAGI. The CDR3 has 14 amino acids. The source of this sequence is a human donor with non-small cell lung cancer who had a partial response to radiotherapy plus ipilimumab. Some clones in this sample may be carry-over from other donors' samples. The input for sequencing was peripheral blood, taken from a patient treated with radiotherapy plus ipilimumab. The chain couples TRBV6-5 to TRBJ1-2, with 9 bases fitting TRBD1. The CDR3 DNA sequence: TGTGCCAGCAGTGCGGGACAGGGTCGCTATGGCTACACCTTC. Amino acid sequence: CASSAGQGRYGYTF.